The 28 T cell receptor beta chains below all came from one sample that was sequenced in a study of blood T cell repertoires in COVID-19. The method was immunoSEQ multiplex PCR; TCRdb's version includes in-frame clones alone and lacks a portion of them. The repertoire holds under 65,000 clones, with around 90% as singletons. Sample: peripheral blood. Receptors were obtained from an elderly woman with COVID-19, enrolled during active disease.

The CDR3 bases are TGTGCCTGGAGTGTAGGAGGGGTTGGGGAAAAACTGTTTTTT. Amino acid sequence: CAWSVGGVGEKLFF. This rearrangement joins TRBV30 to TRBJ1-4; TRBD1 might be the D (5 bases). The CDR3 contains 14 residues. Germline CDR1 and CDR2: GTSNPN and SVGIG (reference sequence). The germline V and J ends were trimmed by 0 bases and 8 bases, with 13 bases remaining between them.

This clone turned up a few times. The chain has TRBV7-8 and TRBJ2-1; no firm D call. V shed 1 base and J shed 9 bases, with 7 bases lying between them. In germline, CDR1 is SGHVS, CDR2 FQNEAQ. CDR3 length equals 12 residues. The DNA of the CDR3 is TGTGCCAGCAGCTTAGTGGCAAGTGAGCAGTTCTTC. This gives the protein CASSLVASEQFF.

The chain combines TRBV15 with TRBJ1-1; 7 bases line up with TRBD1. Germline V gene sequence: CDR1 LNHNV, CDR2 YYDKDF (reference sequence). V trimming: 0 bases; J trimming: 11 bases; junction bases outside the gene matches: 9. This CDR3 is built from 14 residues. The CDR3 DNA reads as TGTGCCACCAGCAGAGAAACGGCAGGGGGGTTGGCTTTCTTT. Encoded protein: CATSRETAGGLAFF.

CDR3: CASSLDRGGTGELFF. The CDR3 DNA reads TGCGCCAGCAGCTTGGACAGGGGAGGAACCGGGGAGCTGTTTTTT. The V and J genes are TRBV5-1 and TRBJ2-2, with D perhaps matching TRBD1 (7 bases). The CDR3 extends over 15 amino acids. The germline CDR1 and CDR2 sequences are SGHRS and YFSETQ. V was shortened by 0 bases and J by 5 bases, with 11 bases between the two germline ends.

The chain joins TRBV5-1 to TRBJ1-1; 10 nucleotides align to TRBD1. The CDR3 spans 14 residues. Germline V gene lookup returns CDR1 SGHRS and CDR2 YFSETQ. Trimming at V came to 4 bases and at J to 4 bases, leaving 4 bases not matched to a gene. The CDR3 loop reads CASSEDRGATEAFF. The CDR3 DNA is TGCGCCAGCAGCGAGGACAGGGGGGCCACTGAAGCTTTCTTT.

The V and J genes are TRBV5-1 and TRBJ2-3, with 7 bases aligning to TRBD2. The CDR3 contains 15 residues. Per germline, CDR1 SGHRS and CDR2 YFSETQ. V was pared by 3 bases and J by 4 bases, with 8 bases of the junction left unmatched. In DNA form, the CDR3 reads TGCGCCAGCAGCTCCGGGCGGGGGAGCGCAGATACGCAGTATTTT. Its translation: CASSSGRGSADTQYF.

J is TRBJ2-3 and V is TRBV10-1; D is possibly TRBD1 (5 bases). The CDR3 is made up of 16 amino acids. V was pared by 0 bases and J by 0 bases, with 10 bases between. Germline V gives CDR1 WNHNN, CDR2 SYGVQD (reference sequence). CDR3 region: CASSESDIKSTDTQYF. CDR3 DNA sequence: TGCGCCAGCAGTGAGTCGGACATTAAAAGCACAGATACGCAGTATTTT.

J is TRBJ2-6 and V is TRBV7-9; D unclear. Looked up from germline, CDR1 is SEHNR and CDR2 is FQNEAQ (reference sequence). CDR3 length: 14 residues. The V end was cut by 5 bases, the J end by 1 base, with 6 bases between. CDR3 in amino acids: CASSPVSGANVLTF. DNA of the CDR3: TGTGCCAGCAGCCCCGTATCTGGGGCCAACGTCCTGACTTTC.

The V call is TRBV12-3 or TRBV12-4, the J call TRBJ2-1; perhaps TRBD1 as D (6 bases). The CDR3 spans 12 residues. The V and J ends lost 5 bases and 8 bases respectively, with 10 bases between them. This CDR3 is CASSARGHEQFF. The CDR3 region has the DNA TGTGCCAGCAGTGCCAGGGGCCATGAGCAGTTCTTC.

The rearrangement links TRBV30 to TRBJ1-4, with TRBD1 as a possible D gene (5 bases). Germline CDR1 and CDR2: GTSNPN and SVGIG (reference sequence). Trimming shortened V by 0 bases and J by 6 bases, and 17 bases separated the two germline ends. The length of the CDR3 is 16 residues. For the CDR3, the DNA is TGTGCCTGGAGTGTAAGCCAGGTGGGGGGGGATGAAAAACTGTTTTTT. Amino acid sequence: CAWSVSQVGGDEKLFF. The whole variable domain, filled in from reference TRBV30 and TRBJ1-4, reads SQTIHQWPATLVQPVGSPLSLECTVEGTSNPNLYWYRQAAGRGLQLLFYSVGIGQISSEVPQNLSASRPQDRQFILSSKKLLLSDSGFYLCAWSVSQVGGDEKLFFGSGTQLSVL.

For this clone: The same CDR3 also results from other DNA sequences found in this sample. The J gene is TRBJ1-5, the V gene TRBV3-1 (or the pseudogene TRBV3-2); 7 bases agree with TRBD1. This CDR3 has 21 residues. CDR1 LGHDT and CDR2 YNNKEL come from the germline V gene (reference sequence). The junction had 20 bases not matched to a gene; V was cut back by 3 bases and J by 0 bases. The chain's CDR3 is CASSHLFWGRGPDYSNQPQHF. Written as DNA, the CDR3 is TGTGCCAGCAGCCATCTTTTCTGGGGTAGGGGGCCCGACTATAGCAATCAGCCCCAGCATTTT.

CDR3 loop: CASSPAGTGSNTGELFF. In DNA form, the CDR3 reads TGTGCCAGCTCCCCCGCCGGGACAGGCTCGAACACCGGGGAGCTGTTTTTT. The chain has TRBV18 and TRBJ2-2; 8 bases line up with TRBD1. The CDR3 totals 17 residues. J was trimmed by 0 bases and V by 6 bases; bases with no gene match: 9. Looked up from germline, CDR1 is KGHSH and CDR2 is LQKENI.

This rearrangement joins TRBV6-6 to TRBJ1-4, with D possibly TRBD1 on 5 matching bases. V lost 7 bases to trimming and J lost 8 bases, with 20 bases between them. Per the germline V gene, CDR1 is MNHNY and CDR2 is SVGAGI (reference sequence). The length of the CDR3 is 15 residues. CDR3: CASILGGLTAEKLFF. The CDR3 DNA follows: TGTGCCAGCATCTTGGGGGGGTTGACGGCAGAAAAACTGTTTTTT.

The genes are TRBV5-5 and TRBJ2-7; no firm D call. V lost 5 bases to trimming and J lost 1 base, with 13 bases between them. The CDR3 has 14 residues. CDR1 SGHKS and CDR2 YYEKEE come from the germline V gene (reference sequence). CDR3 amino acids: CASRTVGRSYEQYF. In nucleotides, the CDR3 is TGTGCCAGCAGGACTGTTGGTAGGTCCTACGAGCAGTACTTC. The full variable domain, rest sourced from reference TRBV5-5 and TRBJ2-7, is DAGVTQSPTHLIKTRGQQVTLRCSPISGHKSVSWYQQVLGQGPQFIFQYYEKEERGRGNFPDRFSARQFPNYSSELNVNALLLGDSALYLCASRTVGRSYEQYFGPGTRLTVT.

The chain carries TRBV7-8 and TRBJ2-5, with D possibly TRBD2 on 7 matching bases. The V end was cut by 5 bases, the J end by 5 bases, with 18 bases between. The CDR3 is made up of 15 amino acids. The germline V gene has CDR1 SGHVS and CDR2 FQNEAQ. The chain's CDR3 is CASSPLRGLGETQYF. The CDR3 DNA reads as TGTGCCAGCAGCCCGTTGCGGGGGCTGGGGGAGACCCAGTACTTC.

The V and J genes are TRBV7-9 and TRBJ1-6; the match to TRBD1 covers 8 bases. The CDR3 loop spans 14 amino acids. The germline V gene encodes CDR1 SEHNR and CDR2 FQNEAQ (reference sequence). J was trimmed by 5 bases and V by 5 bases; bases with no gene match: 2. The CDR3 nucleotides read TGTGCCAGCAGCCCACAGGGGGATAATTCACCCCTCCACTTT. Amino acid sequence: CASSPQGDNSPLHF.

The rearrangement joins TRBV30 to TRBJ1-1, with a weak D call TRBD1 (5 bases). The ends were cut back, 0 bases at V and 2 bases at J, with 10 bases in the middle. The CDR3 runs 14 residues. In germline, CDR1 is GTSNPN, CDR2 SVGIG (reference sequence). The CDR3 DNA sequence: TGTGCCTGGAGTGTAAGCAGGGTCAACACTGAAGCTTTCTTT. Its translation is CAWSVSRVNTEAFF.

The J gene is TRBJ1-1, the V gene TRBV3-1 (or the pseudogene TRBV3-2); a weak D match, TRBD1 (6 bases). This CDR3 is 17 amino acids long. Germline V gives CDR1 LGHDT, CDR2 YNNKEL (reference sequence). V was trimmed by 4 bases and J by 4 bases, leaving 22 bases between them. The CDR3 DNA reads TGTGCCAGCAGCCCCGTTTATGGAGCAGGGGATGTCACTGAAGCTTTCTTT. It yields the protein CASSPVYGAGDVTEAFF.

The CDR3 is CASSPQGLLSYNEQFF. CDR3 in DNA: TGTGCCAGCAGCCCCCAGGGACTACTCTCCTACAATGAGCAGTTCTTC. This chain connects TRBV9 to TRBJ2-1; 7 nucleotides align to TRBD2. CDR1 is SGDLS, CDR2 YYNGEE, per germline. The CDR3 totals 16 residues. Trimming took 4 bases from V and 0 from J; bases not matched to a gene: 7. Complete variable domain (other parts from reference TRBV9 and TRBJ2-1): DSGVTQTPKHLITATGQRVTLRCSPRSGDLSVYWYQQSLDQGLQFLIQYYNGEERAKGNILERFSAQQFPDLHSELNLSSLELGDSALYFCASSPQGLLSYNEQFFGPGTRLTVL.

There are a few counts of this clone. This sequence joins TRBV28 and TRBJ1-4, with 9 positions matching TRBD1. V gave up 5 bases and J gave up 8 bases; unmatched junction bases: 6. CDR3 length: 14 residues. Germline V gene sequence: CDR1 MDHEN, CDR2 SYDVKM. The CDR3 sequence is CASSPADRGEKLFF. The DNA for the CDR3 is TGTGCCAGCAGTCCCGCGGACAGGGGCGAAAAACTGTTTTTT.

This clone was counted a few times. The chain recombines TRBV30 with TRBJ1-5; the D is unclear. The V and J ends lost 0 bases and 9 bases respectively, with 9 bases between them. Germline V gene data show CDR1 as GTSNPN and CDR2 as SVGIG (reference sequence). The CDR3 loop spans 12 amino acids. The CDR3 reads CAWSVALGPQHF. The CDR3 region has the DNA TGTGCCTGGAGTGTAGCGCTCGGGCCCCAGCATTTT.

The CDR3 region is CASSVSGTPMNTEAFF. CDR3 coding DNA: TGTGCCAGCAGCGTATCGGGGACACCTATGAACACTGAAGCTTTCTTT. The V call is TRBV9, the J call TRBJ1-1; D perhaps matches TRBD1 (6 bases). Germline values: CDR1 SGDLS, CDR2 YYNGEE. V was shortened by 1 base and J by 0 bases, with 13 bases between the two germline ends. This CDR3 is built from 16 residues. The full variable domain, rest sourced from reference TRBV9 and TRBJ1-1, is DSGVTQTPKHLITATGQRVTLRCSPRSGDLSVYWYQQSLDQGLQFLIQYYNGEERAKGNILERFSAQQFPDLHSELNLSSLELGDSALYFCASSVSGTPMNTEAFFGQGTRLTVV.

The gene calls are TRBV10-3 and TRBJ1-3, with D possibly matching TRBD1 (5 bases). This CDR3 has 15 residues. In germline, CDR1 is ENHRY, CDR2 SYGVKD. Between the trimmed V and J ends, which lost 6 bases and 0 bases, there was a span of 12 bases. The CDR3 nucleotides are TGTGCCATCAGGCCGGACACGAGCTCTGGAAACACCATATATTTT. It codes for CAIRPDTSSGNTIYF.

The chain carries TRBV10-3 and TRBJ1-2, with 9 positions matching TRBD1. The CDR3 covers 13 residues. Germline trimming cut 10 bases from V and 4 bases from J; bases unmatched to any gene: 7. Germline lookup yields CDR1 ENHRY and CDR2 SYGVKD. CDR3 sequence: CATRDREIYGYTF. CDR3 nucleotides: TGTGCCACCCGGGACAGGGAGATCTATGGCTACACCTTC.

The chain is built from TRBV12-3 or TRBV12-4 and TRBJ1-3; unclear D gene. The CDR3 runs to 12 residues. V shed 7 bases and J shed 6 bases, with 10 bases lying between them. DNA of the CDR3: TGTGCCAGCACCCCCGCTACAAACACCATATATTTT. Translated: CASTPATNTIYF.

V usage is TRBV27 and J usage is TRBJ2-2, with a possible D match to TRBD1 (6 bases). With 2 bases removed from V and 5 bases from J, the gap between germline ends came to 12 bases. The CDR3 loop spans 15 amino acids. CDR1 and CDR2 from the germline V gene are MNHEY and SMNVEV (reference sequence). This chain's CDR3 is CASSLVAGVTGELFF. The CDR3 region has the DNA TGTGCCAGCAGTTTAGTTGCAGGGGTAACCGGGGAGCTGTTTTTT.

The V call is TRBV20-1, the J call TRBJ1-1; no clear D. The CDR3 totals 11 residues. Between the trimmed V and J ends, which lost 0 bases and 5 bases, there was a span of 4 bases. Germline CDR1 DFQATT, CDR2 SNEGSKA (reference sequence). The CDR3 protein is CSARDLTEAFF. The CDR3 DNA sequence: TGCAGTGCTAGAGACCTTACTGAAGCTTTCTTT.

This chain uses TRBV2 with TRBJ2-1; 10 nucleotides match TRBD2. Germline V CDR1 and CDR2: SNHLY, FYNNEI. With V trimmed by 4 bases and J by 2 bases, 5 bases remained unmatched. There are 16 residues in the CDR3. CDR3 protein: CASSVRTSGTYNEQFF. The CDR3 DNA reads TGTGCCAGCAGTGTCCGGACTAGCGGTACCTACAATGAGCAGTTCTTC.